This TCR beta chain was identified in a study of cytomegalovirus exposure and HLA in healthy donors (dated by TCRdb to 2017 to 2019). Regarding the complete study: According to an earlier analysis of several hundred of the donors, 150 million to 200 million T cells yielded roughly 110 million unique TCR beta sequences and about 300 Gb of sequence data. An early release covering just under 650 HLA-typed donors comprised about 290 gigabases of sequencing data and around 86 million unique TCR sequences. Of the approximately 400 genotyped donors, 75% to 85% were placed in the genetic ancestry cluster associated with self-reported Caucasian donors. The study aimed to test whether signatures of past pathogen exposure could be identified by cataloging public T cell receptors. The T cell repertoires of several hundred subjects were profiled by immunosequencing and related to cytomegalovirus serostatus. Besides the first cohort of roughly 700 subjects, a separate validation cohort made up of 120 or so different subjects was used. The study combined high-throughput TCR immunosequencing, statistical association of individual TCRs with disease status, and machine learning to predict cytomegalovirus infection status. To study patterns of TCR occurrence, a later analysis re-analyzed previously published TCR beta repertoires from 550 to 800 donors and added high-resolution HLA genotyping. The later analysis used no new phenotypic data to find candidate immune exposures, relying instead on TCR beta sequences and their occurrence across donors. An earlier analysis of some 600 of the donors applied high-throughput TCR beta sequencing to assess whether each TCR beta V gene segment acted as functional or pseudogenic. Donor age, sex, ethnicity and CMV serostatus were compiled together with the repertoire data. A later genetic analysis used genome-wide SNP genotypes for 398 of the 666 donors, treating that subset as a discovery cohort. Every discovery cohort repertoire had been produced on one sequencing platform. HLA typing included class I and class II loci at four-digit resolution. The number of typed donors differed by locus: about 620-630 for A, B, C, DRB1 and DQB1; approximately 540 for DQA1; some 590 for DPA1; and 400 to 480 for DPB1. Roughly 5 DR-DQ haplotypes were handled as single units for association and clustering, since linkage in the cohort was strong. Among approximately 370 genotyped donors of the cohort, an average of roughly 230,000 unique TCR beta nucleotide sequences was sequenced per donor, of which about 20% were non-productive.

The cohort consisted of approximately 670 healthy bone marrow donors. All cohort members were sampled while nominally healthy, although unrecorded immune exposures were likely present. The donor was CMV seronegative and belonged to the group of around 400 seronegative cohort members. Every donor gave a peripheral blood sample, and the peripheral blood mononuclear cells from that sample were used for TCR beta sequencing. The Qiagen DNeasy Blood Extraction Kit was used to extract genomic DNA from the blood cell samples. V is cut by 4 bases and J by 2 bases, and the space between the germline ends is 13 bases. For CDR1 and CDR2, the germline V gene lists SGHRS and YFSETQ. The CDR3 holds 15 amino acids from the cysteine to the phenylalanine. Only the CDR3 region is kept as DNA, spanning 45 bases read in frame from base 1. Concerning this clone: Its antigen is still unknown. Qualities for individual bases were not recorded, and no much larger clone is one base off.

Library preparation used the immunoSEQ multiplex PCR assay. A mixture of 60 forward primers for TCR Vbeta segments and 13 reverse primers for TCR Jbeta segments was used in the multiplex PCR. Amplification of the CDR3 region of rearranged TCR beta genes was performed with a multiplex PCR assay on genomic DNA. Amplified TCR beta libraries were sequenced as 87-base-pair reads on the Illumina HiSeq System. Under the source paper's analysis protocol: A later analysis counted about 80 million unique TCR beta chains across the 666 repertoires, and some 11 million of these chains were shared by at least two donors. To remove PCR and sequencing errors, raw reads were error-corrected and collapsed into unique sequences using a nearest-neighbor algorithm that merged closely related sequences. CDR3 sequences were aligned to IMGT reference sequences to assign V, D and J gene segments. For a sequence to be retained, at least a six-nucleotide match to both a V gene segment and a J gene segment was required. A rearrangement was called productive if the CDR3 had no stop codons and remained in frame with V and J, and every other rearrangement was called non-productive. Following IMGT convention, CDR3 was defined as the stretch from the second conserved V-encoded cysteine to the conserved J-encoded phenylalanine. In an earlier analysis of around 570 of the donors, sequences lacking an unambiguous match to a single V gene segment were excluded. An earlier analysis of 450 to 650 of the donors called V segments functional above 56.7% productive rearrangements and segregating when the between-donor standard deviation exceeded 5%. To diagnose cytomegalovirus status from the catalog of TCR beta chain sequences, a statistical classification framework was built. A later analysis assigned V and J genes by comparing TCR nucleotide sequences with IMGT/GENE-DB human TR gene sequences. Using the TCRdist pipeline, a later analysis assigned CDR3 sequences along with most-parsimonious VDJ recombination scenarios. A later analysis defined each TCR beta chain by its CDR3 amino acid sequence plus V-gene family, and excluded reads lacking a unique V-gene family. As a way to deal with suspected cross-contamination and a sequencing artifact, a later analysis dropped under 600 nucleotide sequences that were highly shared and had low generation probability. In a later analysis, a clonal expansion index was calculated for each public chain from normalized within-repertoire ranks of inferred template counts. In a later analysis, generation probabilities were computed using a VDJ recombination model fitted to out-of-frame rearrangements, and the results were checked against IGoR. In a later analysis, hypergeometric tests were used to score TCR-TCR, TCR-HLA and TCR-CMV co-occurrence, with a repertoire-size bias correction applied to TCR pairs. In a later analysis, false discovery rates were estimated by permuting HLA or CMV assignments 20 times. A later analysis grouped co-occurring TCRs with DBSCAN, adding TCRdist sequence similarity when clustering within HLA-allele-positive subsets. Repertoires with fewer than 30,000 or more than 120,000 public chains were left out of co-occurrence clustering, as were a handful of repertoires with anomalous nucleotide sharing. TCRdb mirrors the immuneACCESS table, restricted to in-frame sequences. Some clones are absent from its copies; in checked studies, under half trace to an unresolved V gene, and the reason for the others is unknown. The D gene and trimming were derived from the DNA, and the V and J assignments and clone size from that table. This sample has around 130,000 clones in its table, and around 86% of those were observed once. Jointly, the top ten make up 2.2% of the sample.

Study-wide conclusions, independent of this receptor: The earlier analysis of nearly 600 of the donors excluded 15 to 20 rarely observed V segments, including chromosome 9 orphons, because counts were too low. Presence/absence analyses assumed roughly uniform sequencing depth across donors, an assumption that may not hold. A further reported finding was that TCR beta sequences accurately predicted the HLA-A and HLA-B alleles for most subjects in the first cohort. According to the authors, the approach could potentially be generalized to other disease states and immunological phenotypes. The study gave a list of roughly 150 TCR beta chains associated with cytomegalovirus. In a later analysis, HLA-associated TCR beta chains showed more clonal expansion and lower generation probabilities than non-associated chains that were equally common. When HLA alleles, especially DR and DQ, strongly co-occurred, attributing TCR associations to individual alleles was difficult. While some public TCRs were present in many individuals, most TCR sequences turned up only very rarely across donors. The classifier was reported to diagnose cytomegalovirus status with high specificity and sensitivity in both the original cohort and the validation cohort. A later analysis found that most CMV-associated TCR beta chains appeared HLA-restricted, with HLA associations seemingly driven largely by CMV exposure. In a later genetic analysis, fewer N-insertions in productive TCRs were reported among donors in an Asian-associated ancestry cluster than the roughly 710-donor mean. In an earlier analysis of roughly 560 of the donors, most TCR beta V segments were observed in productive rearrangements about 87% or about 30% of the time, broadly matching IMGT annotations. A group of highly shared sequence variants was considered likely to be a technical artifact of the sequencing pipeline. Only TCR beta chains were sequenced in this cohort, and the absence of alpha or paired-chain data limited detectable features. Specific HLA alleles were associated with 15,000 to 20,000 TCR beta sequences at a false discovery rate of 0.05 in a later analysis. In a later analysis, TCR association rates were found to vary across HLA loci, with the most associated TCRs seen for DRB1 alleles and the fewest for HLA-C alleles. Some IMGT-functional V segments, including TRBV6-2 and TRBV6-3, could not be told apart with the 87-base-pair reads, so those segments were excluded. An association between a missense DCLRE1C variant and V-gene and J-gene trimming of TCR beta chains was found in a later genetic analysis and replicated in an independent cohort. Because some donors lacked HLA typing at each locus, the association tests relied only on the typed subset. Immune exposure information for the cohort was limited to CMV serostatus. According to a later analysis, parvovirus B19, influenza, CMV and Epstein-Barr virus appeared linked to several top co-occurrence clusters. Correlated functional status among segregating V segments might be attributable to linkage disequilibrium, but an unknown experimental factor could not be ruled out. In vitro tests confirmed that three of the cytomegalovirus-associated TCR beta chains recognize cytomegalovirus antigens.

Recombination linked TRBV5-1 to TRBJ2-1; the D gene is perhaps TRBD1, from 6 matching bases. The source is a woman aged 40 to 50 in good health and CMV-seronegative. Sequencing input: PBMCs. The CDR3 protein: CASSLTGFPYNEQFF. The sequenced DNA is TGCGCCAGCAGCCTCACAGGGTTTCCCTACAATGAGCAGTTCTTC.